The clone carrying this T cell receptor (beta chain) was counted many times. Amplification of TCR beta CDR3 regions was performed using RNA transcripts as template. The HTBI primer set drove a first-round RT-PCR of the TCR CDR3. MiXCR was run by TCRdb on the multiplex PCR reads, yielding one entry per CDR3 protein. The repertoire holds some 500,000 distinct CDR3 sequences, with approximately 14% as singletons. Per germline, CDR1 MNHEY and CDR2 SVGEGT. Trimming removed 8 bases at V and 1 base at J, with 9 bases between. The CDR3 runs 12 residues. This sample stems from a study of T cells in Graves' hyperthyroidism and ophthalmopathy. Diagnostic decisions used clinical symptoms, serum thyroxine and TRAb, thyroid ultrasound and orbital computed tomography.

The chain links TRBV6-2 or TRBV6-3 to TRBJ2-7, with D maybe TRBD2 (5 bases). What was sequenced was blood. The sequence came from a young woman with Graves' hyperthyroidism. The CDR3, as DNA: TGTGCCAGCTTTCGGAGGTCCTACGAGCAGTACTTC. This translates into CASFRRSYEQYF.